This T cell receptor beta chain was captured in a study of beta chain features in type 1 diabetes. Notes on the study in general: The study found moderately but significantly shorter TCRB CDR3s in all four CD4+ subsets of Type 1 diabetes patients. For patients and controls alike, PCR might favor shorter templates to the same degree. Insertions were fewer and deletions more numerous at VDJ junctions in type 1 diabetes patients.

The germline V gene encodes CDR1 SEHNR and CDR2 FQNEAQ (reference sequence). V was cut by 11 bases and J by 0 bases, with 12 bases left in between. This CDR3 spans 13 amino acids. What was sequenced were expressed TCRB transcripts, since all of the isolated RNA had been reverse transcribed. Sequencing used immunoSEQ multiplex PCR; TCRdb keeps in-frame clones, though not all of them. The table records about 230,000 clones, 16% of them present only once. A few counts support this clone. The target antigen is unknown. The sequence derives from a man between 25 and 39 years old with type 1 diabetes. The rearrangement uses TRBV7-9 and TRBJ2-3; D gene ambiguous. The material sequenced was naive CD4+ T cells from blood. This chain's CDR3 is CAGTLGSTDTQYF. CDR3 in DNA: TGTGCCGGAACTCTGGGAAGCACAGATACGCAGTATTTT. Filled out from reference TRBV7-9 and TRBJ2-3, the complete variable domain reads DTGVSQNPRHKITKRGQNVTFRCDPISEHNRLYWYRQTLGQGPEFLTYFQNEAQLEKSRLLSDRFSAERPKGSFSTLEIQRTEQGDSAMYLCAGTLGSTDTQYFGPGTRLTVL.